The 11 T cell receptor beta chains reported below all come from one sample, sequenced in a study of metastatic and nonmetastatic thyroid tumors. No treatment had been given to any patient before thyroid surgery. Through MiXCR, TCRdb re-clonotyped the PCR reads. This sample has about 40,000 clones, with about 13% found just once. Sequencing was done on a sample of blood. Receptor source: a female donor with papillary thyroid cancer or a benign thyroid nodule (not recorded which). Some clones in this sample may be carry-over from other donors' samples.

This clone showed up many times. J is TRBJ1-2 and V is TRBV5-4, with 8 bases aligning to TRBD1. V was clipped by 0 bases and J by 4 bases; unmatched bases: 5. The CDR3 covers 15 residues. The germline V gene has CDR1 SGHNT and CDR2 YYREEE (reference sequence). This CDR3 is CASSLARDRFYGYTF. In DNA, the CDR3 is TGTGCCAGCAGCTTGGCCCGGGACAGGTTCTATGGCTACACCTTC.

This chain links TRBV3-1 with TRBJ2-1; the D gene is possibly TRBD2 (5 bases). CDR1 and CDR2 from the germline V gene are LGHDT and YNNKEL (reference sequence). V was pared by 2 bases and J by 9 bases, with 8 bases between. The CDR3 is made up of 12 amino acids. The CDR3 sequence is CASSQHAGEQFF. The CDR3 nucleotides are TGTGCCAGCAGCCAACACGCGGGTGAGCAGTTCTTC.

This clone was counted only a few times. This chain connects TRBV6-5 to TRBJ1-5; D not resolved. This CDR3 spans 13 amino acids. Trimming removed 4 bases at V and 4 bases at J, with 8 bases between. Germline V gene lookup returns CDR1 MNHEY and CDR2 SVGAGI. CDR3 DNA: TGTGCCAGCAGTTCGGACGGTAATCAGCCCCAGCATTTT. Protein product: CASSSDGNQPQHF.

This clone was observed many times. The chain is built from TRBV18 and TRBJ2-2; 10 bases map to TRBD2. CDR1 and CDR2 from the germline V gene are KGHSH and LQKENI. V gave up 2 bases and J gave up 6 bases; unmatched junction bases: 9. There are 17 residues in the CDR3. The CDR3 nucleotides are TGTGCCAGCTCACCAGAAGGACTAGCGGACCGAGCCGGGGAGCTGTTTTTT. This gives the protein CASSPEGLADRAGELFF.

This clone appeared many times. Distinct nucleotide sequences in the sample also encode this CDR3. The chain has TRBV20-1 and TRBJ2-7; D is unclear. The germline V gene encodes CDR1 DFQATT and CDR2 SNEGSKA (reference sequence). Between the trimmed V and J ends, which lost 0 bases and 4 bases, there was a span of 7 bases. This CDR3 is 12 amino acids long. The CDR3, as DNA: TGCAGTGCTAGAGACAGGACGTACGAGCAGTACTTC. Protein sequence: CSARDRTYEQYF.

This clone was counted between two and nine times. V and J are TRBV28 and TRBJ1-1; TRBD1 is a possible D gene (5 bases). V lost 6 bases to trimming and J lost 1 base, with 9 bases between them. Germline CDR1 and CDR2: MDHEN and SYDVKM. CDR3 length: 13 residues. Written as DNA, the CDR3 is TGTGCCAGCAGCGGGGACCGGAACACTGAAGCTTTCTTT. Amino acid sequence: CASSGDRNTEAFF.

This chain uses TRBV5-1 with TRBJ2-1; 7 positions match TRBD1. Germline loops: CDR1 SGHRS, CDR2 YFSETQ. V lost 5 bases and J lost 3; bases outside the gene matches: 5. There are 14 residues in the CDR3. The CDR3 loop reads CASSAGTDYNEQFF. The DNA for the CDR3 is TGCGCCAGCAGTGCCGGGACAGACTACAATGAGCAGTTCTTC.

V usage is TRBV5-1 and J usage is TRBJ1-2; tentative D call: TRBD1 (6 bases). Germline V gene lookup returns CDR1 SGHRS and CDR2 YFSETQ. The CDR3 sequence is 16 residues long. Trimming took off 4 bases at V and 2 bases at J, with 18 bases between the two ends. CDR3 region: CASSTRDTGGNYGYTF. DNA for the CDR3: TGCGCCAGCAGCACCCGGGACACCGGGGGCAACTATGGCTACACCTTC.

On this clone: The identical CDR3 is also encoded by other nucleotide sequences in the sample. V is TRBV9 and J is TRBJ2-7; D not resolved. Germline V gene lookup returns CDR1 SGDLS and CDR2 YYNGEE. The CDR3 length is 14 residues. With 3 bases removed from V and 0 bases from J, the gap between germline ends came to 10 bases. This CDR3 reads CASSGGVSSYEQYF. CDR3 nucleotides: TGTGCCAGCAGCGGTGGGGTGAGCTCCTACGAGCAGTACTTC.

This sequence joins TRBV11-2 and TRBJ2-1; TRBD2 matches 9 bases. Germline V lookup: CDR1 SGHAT, CDR2 FQNNGV. J lost 7 bases, V lost 2 bases, and 12 bases had no gene match. The CDR3 consists of 17 residues. The CDR3 spells CASSLLASASGMNEQFF. The CDR3 DNA reads as TGTGCCAGCAGCTTATTGGCCTCGGCTAGCGGGATGAATGAGCAGTTCTTC. Using reference TRBV11-2 and TRBJ2-1 for the parts outside the CDR3, the full variable domain is EAGVAQSPRYKIIEKRQSVAFWCNPISGHATLYWYQQILGQGPKLLIQFQNNGVVDDSQLPKDRFSAERLKGVDSTLKIQPAKLEDSAVYLCASSLLASASGMNEQFFGPGTRLTVL.

Many counts were recorded for this clone. The chain's CDR3 is CASSLGTGSSYEQYF. Written as DNA, the CDR3 is TGTGCCAGCAGTTTAGGGACAGGGAGCTCCTACGAGCAGTACTTC. The rearrangement joins TRBV27 to TRBJ2-7, with 9 bases that match TRBD1. CDR1 and CDR2 (germline): MNHEY, SMNVEV (reference sequence). V shed 2 bases, J shed 0 bases, and the junction held 2 bases outside the gene matches. The CDR3 runs to 15 residues.